The rows below give T cell receptor beta chains drawn from one sample of a study of cytomegalovirus exposure and HLA in healthy donors. Only in-frame clones appear in the TCRdb table, and some are missing; sequencing was by immunoSEQ multiplex PCR. The sample has roughly 100,000 clones; under 85% are singletons. The sequenced material came from PBMCs. Receptors were obtained from a man aged 35-49 years in good health and CMV-seronegative. Both conserved end residues are part of each CDR3. Each record gives: clone size, J gene, V gene, D gene, CDR3 DNA, CDR3 protein. D genes are given only for firm matches. Clone size is not always given. Where it is, it says once, few, many or a class for expanded clones.

once	TRBJ2-7	TRBV30	TRBD2	TGTGCCTGGGTGGTTCTAGCGGACTCCTACGAGCAGTACTTC	CAWVVLADSYEQYF
-	TRBJ1-1	TRBV20-1	-	TGCAGTGTTCAGATGAACACTGAAGCTTTCTTT	CSVQMNTEAFF
few	TRBJ2-1	TRBV19	TRBD2	TGTGCCAGTAGTATAGATGTGGGAGGGCCCAACAATGAGCAGTTCTTC	CASSIDVGGPNNEQFF
-	TRBJ2-7	TRBV2	-	TGTGCCAGCAGTGTTGCGCAGGGGATGGGCGAGCAGTACTTC	CASSVAQGMGEQYF
few	TRBJ2-1	TRBV28	TRBD2	TGTGCCAGCAGTTCGCAACTAGCGGGGGGCCTCTACAATGAGCAGTTCTTC	CASSSQLAGGLYNEQFF
-	TRBJ2-7	TRBV27	TRBD2	TGTGCCAGCAACCCCGCGTCTAGCGGGGGATTCGAGCAGTACTTC	CASNPASSGGFEQYF
-	TRBJ2-7	TRBV4-1	TRBD1	TGCGCCAGCAGCCAAGAGGACAGGGTTGCCTACGAGCAGTACTTC	CASSQEDRVAYEQYF
-	TRBJ2-5	TRBV7-9	-	TGTTCCAGCAGCCAAGACACCACAGGAGACCAGTACTTC	CSSSQDTTGDQYF
-	TRBJ1-1	TRBV25-1	-	TGTGCCAGCAGTGACGGCGACAGGTTGAGAACTGAAGCTTTCTTT	CASSDGDRLRTEAFF
-	TRBJ2-7	TRBV19	TRBD1	TGTGCCAGTAGGCCGACAGGGTCACCCTACGAGCAGTACTTC	CASRPTGSPYEQYF
-	TRBJ1-1	TRBV5-1	TRBD1	TGCGCCAGCAGCTCTCTCTACCGGGACAGGGGATTTGTCACTGAAGCTTTCTTT	CASSSLYRDRGFVTEAFF
few	TRBJ2-7	TRBV28	-	TGTGCCAGCTATCCGTCTAGCTCCTACGAGCAGTACTTC	CASYPSSSYEQYF
few	TRBJ2-7	TRBV19	TRBD1	TGTGCCAGTAGTAGCGGGACAGGAGTCTACGAGCAGTACTTC	CASSSGTGVYEQYF
-	TRBJ2-1	TRBV27	TRBD1	TGTGCCAGCAGTTTATCTGGACTGACAGGGGTATTCTTC	CASSLSGLTGVFF